The subject of this entry is one TCR beta chain. This record belongs to a study of blood T cell repertoires in COVID-19. The V end lost 3 bases, the J end lost 4 bases, and 17 bases lay between the germline ends. This CDR3 is built from 16 residues. Looked up from germline, CDR1 is SGHKS and CDR2 is YYEKEE (reference sequence). Participants came from under 30 US areas, aged about 18 to 89 years. Categorization into cohorts depended on clinical history that participants reported. The authors' processing: Amplification of reference gene primers was used by the study to estimate nucleated cell counts. Profiled with immunoSEQ multiplex PCR; TCRdb holds only in-frame clones, not every one. V and J calls and clone size are as listed in that table; D and trimming were resolved from the DNA. The data show approximately 200,000 clones, around nine tenths seen once.

The chain employs TRBV5-5 and TRBJ1-5, with a weak D call TRBD1 (6 bases). Input material: PBMCs or T cells enriched from blood (not recorded which). The TCR sequence derives from a man younger than 45 who had recovered from COVID-19. CDR3 coding DNA: TGTGCCAGCAGCTGGGGGACCGGGACAACGAATCAGCCCCAGCATTTT. Translated: CASSWGTGTTNQPQHF. Together with reference TRBV5-5 and TRBJ1-5, the CDR3 gives the full variable domain: DAGVTQSPTHLIKTRGQQVTLRCSPISGHKSVSWYQQVLGQGPQFIFQYYEKEERGRGNFPDRFSARQFPNYSSELNVNALLLGDSALYLCASSWGTGTTNQPQHFGDGTRLSIL.